The 15 T cell receptor beta chains given below trace back to one sample, sequenced in a study of blood T cell repertoires in COVID-19. Method: immunoSEQ multiplex PCR; TCRdb's copy keeps in-frame clones and lacks some. The sample holds about 42,000 clones; around 87% are singletons and the top ten take approximately 20%. Specimen: peripheral blood. These receptors all come from a woman of 80 years or more in a cohort sampled during active or convalescent COVID-19.

The chain combines TRBV5-5 with TRBJ2-7; the match to TRBD2 covers 12 bases. With 0 bases clipped from V and 6 bases from J, the junction kept 1 base outside the gene matches. The CDR3 is 14 amino acids. Germline V gene data show CDR1 as SGHKS and CDR2 as YYEKEE (reference sequence). The CDR3 sequence: CASSLGLAGAEQYF. The DNA for the CDR3 is TGTGCCAGCAGCTTGGGACTAGCGGGAGCCGAGCAGTACTTC.

This clone has a handful of counts. The V and J genes are TRBV7-2 and TRBJ2-7; 10 bases fit TRBD1. The V segment lost 5 bases and the J segment 6 bases; nucleotides outside the gene matches: 7. The CDR3 runs to 14 residues. The germline V gene has CDR1 SGHTA and CDR2 FQGNSA. The CDR3 loop is CASSDRGPSSEQYF. The CDR3 DNA sequence: TGTGCCAGCAGCGACAGGGGGCCTTCCAGCGAGCAGTACTTC.

The chain carries TRBV5-6 and TRBJ1-3; the match to TRBD1 covers 10 bases. Looked up from germline, CDR1 is SGHDT and CDR2 is YYEEEE. The CDR3 has 17 residues. The junction had 16 bases not matched to a gene; V was cut back by 3 bases and J by 10 bases. DNA for the CDR3: TGTGCCAGCAGCTCGGTCGGGACAGGGGCTCTGCTGGGGACCATATATTTT. Translation gives CASSSVGTGALLGTIYF.

The CDR3 loop reads CASSQFLGRETQYF. For the CDR3, the DNA is TGTGCCAGCAGCCAATTCCTAGGAAGGGAGACCCAGTACTTC. This chain connects TRBV3-1 (or the pseudogene TRBV3-2) to TRBJ2-5; D gene uncertain. The V gene lost 2 bases and the J gene lost 5 bases, with 12 bases spanning the gap. Looked up from germline, CDR1 is LGHDT and CDR2 is YNNKEL (reference sequence). This CDR3 has 14 residues.

This clone has a handful of counts. Germline and junction disagree at one end, which may indicate a read error. The rearrangement uses TRBV5-4 and TRBJ1-2; 10 bases match TRBD1. Germline V gene data show CDR1 as SGHNT and CDR2 as YYREEE (reference sequence). CDR3 length: 14 residues. Here the CDR3 reads CASSNLHGTGANSF. CDR3 bases: TGTGCCAGCAGCAACCTACACGGGACAGGGGCCAACTCCTTC.

The chain couples TRBV6-2 or TRBV6-3 to TRBJ2-2; 11 nucleotides line up with TRBD2. The junction had 8 bases not matched to a gene; V was cut back by 6 bases and J by 2 bases. Germline lookup yields CDR1 MNHEY and CDR2 SVGEGT. This CDR3 comprises 17 residues. CDR3 in amino acids: CASSPGTSGLNTGELFF. The CDR3 region has the DNA TGTGCCAGCAGCCCCGGGACTAGCGGACTAAACACCGGGGAGCTGTTTTTT.

This chain joins TRBV7-9 and TRBJ2-7; possible D gene TRBD2, 5 bases. Germline-derived CDR1 and CDR2 are SEHNR and FQNEAQ (reference sequence). With 4 bases removed from V and 2 bases from J, the gap between germline ends came to 12 bases. This CDR3 spans 14 amino acids. CDR3 DNA sequence: TGTGCCAGCAGCTCGACGAGGGCGGCCTACGAGCAGTACTTC. Translation gives CASSSTRAAYEQYF. The entire variable domain, with the rest obtained from reference TRBV7-9 and TRBJ2-7, is as follows: DTGVSQNPRHKITKRGQNVTFRCDPISEHNRLYWYRQTLGQGPEFLTYFQNEAQLEKSRLLSDRFSAERPKGSFSTLEIQRTEQGDSAMYLCASSSTRAAYEQYFGPGTRLTVT.

This clone has a single count. The rearrangement uses TRBV10-2 and TRBJ1-3; 7 bases line up with TRBD1. After removal of 4 bases from V and 4 bases from J, the junction contained 10 bases not matched to a gene. The CDR3 runs to 16 residues. Looked up from germline, CDR1 is WSHSY and CDR2 is SAAADI. CDR3 sequence (DNA): TGCGCCAGCAGTGCCGTTGGAGGGGGCTTAGGAAACACCATATATTTT. Encoded protein: CASSAVGGGLGNTIYF.

Points on this clone: A read error may account for a junction end that differs from germline. The rearrangement uses TRBV7-9 and TRBJ1-2; D may be TRBD1 (6 bases). The CDR3 length is 13 residues. Germline CDR1 SEHNR, CDR2 FQNEAQ (reference sequence). Here the CDR3 DNA reads TGCGTTGGGGGGGCCCTAGCTAACTATGGCTACACCTTC. This sequence encodes CVGGALANYGYTF.

The chain employs TRBV5-1 and TRBJ1-1; TRBD1 aligns across 9 bases. V lost 4 bases, J lost 6 bases, and 16 bases stayed unmatched. Looked up from germline, CDR1 is SGHRS and CDR2 is YFSETQ. The CDR3 spans 17 residues. CDR3 residues: CASSQQGAQPLTAEAFF. Written as DNA, the CDR3 is TGCGCCAGCAGCCAACAGGGGGCACAACCCTTAACAGCTGAAGCTTTCTTT.

The V call is TRBV13, the J call TRBJ2-7, with TRBD1 identical over 10 bases. CDR3 length: 13 residues. Trimming removed 5 bases from V and 3 bases from J; junction bases left unmatched: 1. Germline loops: CDR1 PRHDT, CDR2 FYEKMQ (reference sequence). CDR3 region: CASSRDRGYEQYF. CDR3 in DNA: TGTGCCAGCAGCCGGGACAGGGGCTACGAGCAGTACTTC.

The chain uses TRBV7-8 and TRBJ2-7; TRBD1 matches 9 bases. This CDR3 has 16 residues. The J segment lost 2 bases and the V segment lost 1 base, leaving 6 bases of the junction unmatched. CDR1 is SGHVS, CDR2 FQNEAQ, per germline. The CDR3 protein is CASSLGGTGSTYEQYF. The CDR3 DNA reads as TGTGCCAGCAGCTTAGGGGGGACAGGGTCAACCTACGAGCAGTACTTC.

J is TRBJ2-2 and V is TRBV18; D is perhaps TRBD1 (5 bases). Trimming took off 3 bases at V and 0 bases at J, with 11 bases between the two ends. The germline gives CDR1 KGHSH, CDR2 LQKENI. CDR3 length: 16 amino acids. The CDR3 nucleotides are TGTGCCAGCTCACCGATGGGGCCCCCGAACACCGGGGAGCTGTTTTTT. This gives the protein CASSPMGPPNTGELFF. Based on the CDR3 plus reference TRBV18 and TRBJ2-2, the full variable domain is NAGVMQNPRHLVRRRGQEARLRCSPMKGHSHVYWYRQLPEEGLKFMVYLQKENIIDESGMPKERFSAEFPKEGPSILRIQQVVRGDSAAYFCASSPMGPPNTGELFFGEGSRLTVL.

The rearrangement links TRBV3-1 (or the pseudogene TRBV3-2) to TRBJ2-3; 8 nucleotides match TRBD1. Looked up from germline, CDR1 is LGHDT and CDR2 is YNNKEL (reference sequence). With 3 bases clipped from V and 1 base from J, the junction kept 9 bases outside the gene matches. The CDR3 loop spans 17 amino acids. DNA for the CDR3: TGTGCCAGCAGCCAGGCCGGCCCGGGACAGGGCACAGATACGCAGTATTTT. Translating gives CASSQAGPGQGTDTQYF.

This clone was detected only once. The V call is TRBV28, the J call TRBJ2-6; TRBD1 is a possible D gene (6 bases). The CDR3 runs 16 residues. V lost 3 bases to trimming and J lost 0 bases, with 9 bases between them. Per the germline V gene, CDR1 is MDHEN and CDR2 is SYDVKM. CDR3 protein: CASSLDRFSGANVLTF. The CDR3 DNA reads as TGTGCCAGCAGTTTGGACAGATTCTCTGGGGCCAACGTCCTGACTTTC.